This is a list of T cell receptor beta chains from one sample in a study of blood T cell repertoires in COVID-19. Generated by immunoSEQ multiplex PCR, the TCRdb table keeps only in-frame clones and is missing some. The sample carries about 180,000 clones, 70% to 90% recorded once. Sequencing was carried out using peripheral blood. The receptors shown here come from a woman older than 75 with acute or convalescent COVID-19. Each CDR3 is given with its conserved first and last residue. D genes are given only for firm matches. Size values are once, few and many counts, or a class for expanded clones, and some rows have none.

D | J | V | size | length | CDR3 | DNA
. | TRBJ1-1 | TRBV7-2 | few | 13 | CASSLAEGVGAFF | TGTGCCAGCAGCTTAGCGGAAGGGGTTGGTGCTTTCTTT
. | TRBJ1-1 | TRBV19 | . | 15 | CASTSGTPMNTEAFF | TGTGCCAGTACTTCCGGGACACCGATGAACACTGAAGCTTTCTTT
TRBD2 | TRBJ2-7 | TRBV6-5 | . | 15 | CASSGEAGRSYEQYF | TGTGCCAGCAGCGGGGAAGCGGGAAGGTCCTACGAGCAGTACTTC
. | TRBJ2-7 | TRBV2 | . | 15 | CASSGDSSSSYEQYF | TGTGCCAGCAGTGGTGACAGCTCGAGCTCCTACGAGCAGTACTTC
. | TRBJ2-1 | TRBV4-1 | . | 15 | CASSQDPLTYNEQFF | TGCGCCAGCAGCCAAGATCCTCTGACTTACAATGAGCAGTTCTTC
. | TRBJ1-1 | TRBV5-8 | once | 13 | CASSLTGNTEAFF | TGTGCCAGCAGCTTAACAGGGAACACTGAAGCTTTCTTT
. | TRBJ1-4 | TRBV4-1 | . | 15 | CASSQGRGGREKLFF | TGCGCCAGCAGCCAGGGCAGGGGAGGGAGGGAAAAACTGTTTTTT
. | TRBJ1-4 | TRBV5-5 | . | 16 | CASSLGHPATNEKLFF | TGTGCCAGCAGCCTTGGACATCCTGCAACTAATGAAAAACTGTTTTTT
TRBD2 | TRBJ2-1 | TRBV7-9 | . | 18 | CASSLTPGLAGVHNEQFF | TGTGCCAGCAGCTTAACCCCCGGACTAGCGGGAGTCCACAATGAGCAGTTCTTC
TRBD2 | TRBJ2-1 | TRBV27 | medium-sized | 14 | CASSLAGGFNEQFF | TGTGCCAGCAGTTTAGCGGGAGGTTTTAATGAGCAGTTCTTC
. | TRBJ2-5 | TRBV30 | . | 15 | CAWSKMSGPQETQYF | TGTGCCTGGAGTAAGATGTCGGGTCCGCAAGAGACCCAGTACTTC
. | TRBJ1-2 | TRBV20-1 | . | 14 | CSASFARGDYGYTF | TGCAGTGCTAGTTTCGCGCGGGGCGACTATGGCTACACCTTC
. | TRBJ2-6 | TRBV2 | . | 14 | CASQGAGGANVLTF | TGTGCCAGTCAAGGGGCCGGAGGGGCCAACGTCCTGACTTTC
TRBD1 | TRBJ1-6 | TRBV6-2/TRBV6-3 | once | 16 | CASSYRGRLKNSPLHF | TGTGCCAGCAGTTACAGGGGGCGCCTAAAGAATTCACCCCTCCACTTT
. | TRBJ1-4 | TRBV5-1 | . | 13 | CASSPDTGNKLFF | TGCGCCAGCAGCCCCGACACCGGGAACAAACTGTTTTTT
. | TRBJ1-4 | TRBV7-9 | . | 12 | CASSTFGGDLVF | TGTGCCAGCAGCACCTTTGGGGGGGATCTGGTTTTT
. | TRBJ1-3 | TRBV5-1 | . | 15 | CASSFGDSSGNTIYF | TGCGCCAGCAGCTTCGGAGACAGCTCTGGAAACACCATATATTTT
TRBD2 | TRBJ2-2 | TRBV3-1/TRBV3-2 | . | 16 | CASSQESAGVAGELFF | TGTGCCAGCAGCCAAGAAAGCGCGGGAGTGGCCGGGGAGCTGTTTTTT
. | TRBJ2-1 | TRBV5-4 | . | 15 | CASSSSESSYNEQFF | TGTGCCAGCAGCTCTAGCGAGAGCTCCTACAATGAGCAGTTCTTC
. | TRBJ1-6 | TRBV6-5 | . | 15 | CASSSGNIYNSPLHF | TGTGCCAGCAGTTCCGGGAATATCTATAATTCACCCCTCCACTTT
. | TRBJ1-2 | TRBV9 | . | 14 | CASSPTAGDYGYTF | TGTGCCAGCAGCCCCACGGCAGGGGACTATGGCTACACCTTC
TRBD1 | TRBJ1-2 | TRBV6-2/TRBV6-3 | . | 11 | CASSTGDGYTF | TGTGCCAGCAGCACAGGGGATGGCTACACCTTC
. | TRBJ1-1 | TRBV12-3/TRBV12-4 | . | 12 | CASILAGGGAFF | TGTGCCAGCATCCTTGCCGGGGGAGGAGCTTTCTTT
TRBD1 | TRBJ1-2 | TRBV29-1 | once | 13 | CSAATGVDYGYTF | TGCAGCGCTGCTACAGGGGTCGACTATGGCTACACCTTC
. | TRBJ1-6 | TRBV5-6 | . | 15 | CASSYDGQLNSPLHF | TGTGCCAGCAGCTACGATGGACAGTTGAATTCACCCCTCCACTTT
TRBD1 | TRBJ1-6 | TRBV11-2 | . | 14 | CASRNRGGNSPLHF | TGTGCCAGCAGAAACAGGGGGGGAAATTCACCCCTCCACTTT
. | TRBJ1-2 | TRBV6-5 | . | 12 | CASTGDSYGYTF | TGTGCCAGCACGGGAGACAGCTATGGCTACACCTTC
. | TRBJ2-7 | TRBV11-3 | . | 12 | CASPADTYEQYF | TGTGCCAGCCCTGCGGACACCTACGAGCAGTACTTC
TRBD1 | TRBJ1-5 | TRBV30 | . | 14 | CAWSTGGAFQPQHF | TGTGCCTGGAGTACAGGGGGCGCATTTCAGCCCCAGCATTTT
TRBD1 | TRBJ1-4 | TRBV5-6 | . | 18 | CASSLWVGSGTGDEKLFF | TGTGCCAGCAGCTTGTGGGTAGGGTCCGGGACAGGGGATGAAAAACTGTTTTTT
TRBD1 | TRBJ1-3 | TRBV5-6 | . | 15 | CASSLGTAGGNTIYF | TGTGCCAGCAGCTTAGGGACAGCAGGAGGAAACACCATATATTTT
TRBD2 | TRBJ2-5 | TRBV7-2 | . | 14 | CASSLAGVGETQYF | TGTGCCAGCAGCTTGGCGGGAGTTGGAGAGACCCAGTACTTC
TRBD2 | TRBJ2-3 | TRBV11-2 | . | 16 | CASSWPGLAGADTQYF | TGTGCCAGCAGCTGGCCCGGACTAGCGGGGGCAGATACGCAGTATTTT
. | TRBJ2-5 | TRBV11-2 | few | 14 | CASSSDGSRDAQYF | TGTGCCAGCAGCTCCGACGGGTCTAGAGACGCCCAGTACTTC
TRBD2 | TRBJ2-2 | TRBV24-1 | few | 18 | CATSDPGLAGGRTGELFF | TGTGCCACCAGTGACCCGGGACTAGCGGGGGGGCGAACCGGGGAGCTGTTTTTT
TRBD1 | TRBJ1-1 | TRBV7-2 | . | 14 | CASSLIQGRTEAFF | TGTGCCAGCAGCTTAATACAGGGGCGGACTGAAGCTTTCTTT